These 15 T cell receptor beta chains share one sample of origin, sequenced in a study of response to subunit inactivated influenza vaccine. TCRdb recomputed calls from the RT-PCR reads with MiXCR, one row per CDR3 protein. The table records around 530,000 distinct CDR3 sequences, over 9.5% of them present only once. Specimen: PBMCs from blood, collected on the day of vaccination. These receptors originate from a man aged 45-65 years who received an inactivated influenza vaccine.

This clonotype was observed at least ten times. The rearrangement uses TRBV7-2 and TRBJ2-5; D is uncertain. With 5 bases removed from V and 2 bases from J, the gap between germline ends came to 12 bases. This CDR3 has 14 residues. The germline V gene has CDR1 SGHTA and CDR2 FQGNSA. The CDR3 spells CASSPPGPQETQYF. DNA for the CDR3: TGTGCCAGCAGCCCCCCGGGCCCTCAAGAGACCCAGTACTTC.

This clonotype occurred a few times. The V gene is TRBV15, the J gene TRBJ2-7; the D is unclear. Germline lookup yields CDR1 LNHNV and CDR2 YYDKDF (reference sequence). The CDR3 length is 12 residues. V was pared by 4 bases and J by 3 bases, with 7 bases between. CDR3 residues: CATSKVGYEQYF. The CDR3 nucleotides read TGTGCCACCAGCAAAGTAGGCTACGAGCAGTACTTC.

This clonotype was detected a few times. The genes are TRBV20-1 and TRBJ2-7; 8 nucleotides agree with TRBD2. The CDR3 has 16 residues. V shed 0 bases and J 0 bases; nucleotides not matched to a gene: 7. Germline CDR1 is DFQATT and CDR2 is SNEGSKA (reference sequence). CDR3 protein: CSARDWSGTSSYEQYF. The DNA of the CDR3 is TGCAGTGCTAGAGATTGGTCAGGGACTAGCTCCTACGAGCAGTACTTC.

The chain joins TRBV28 to TRBJ2-5; D is uncertain. This CDR3 is 12 amino acids long. The V gene lost 7 bases and the J gene lost 3 bases, with 9 bases spanning the gap. Germline values: CDR1 MDHEN, CDR2 SYDVKM. The chain's CDR3 is CASTQSEETQYF. The CDR3 bases are TGTGCCAGCACCCAATCGGAAGAGACCCAGTACTTC.

In its sample, this clonotype was seen once. The CDR3 loop is CASSLGFRTGNTEAFF. The CDR3, as DNA: TGCGCCAGCAGCTTGGGCTTTAGAACAGGGAACACTGAAGCTTTCTTT. The genes are TRBV5-1 and TRBJ1-1; possibly TRBD1 for D (5 bases). The V gene's germline CDR1 is SGHRS and CDR2 YFSETQ. The CDR3 is 16 residues long. Trimming stripped 0 bases from V and 1 base from J, with 13 bases between.

There are a few counts of this clonotype. The rearrangement uses TRBV12-3 or TRBV12-4 and TRBJ2-2; no definite D call. The length of the CDR3 is 12 residues. Trimming stripped 8 bases from V and 3 bases from J, with 7 bases between. The DNA for the CDR3 is TGTGCCAGCTGGATGCACACCGGGGAGCTGTTTTTT. Translated, it gives CASWMHTGELFF.

This clonotype was found a few times. J is TRBJ2-1 and V is TRBV18; D is unresolved. Germline assignment: CDR1 KGHSH and CDR2 LQKENI. V was clipped by 6 bases and J by 0 bases, with 18 bases between them. The CDR3 runs 17 residues. The CDR3 sequence is CASSPYPDESSYNEQFF. The CDR3 DNA reads TGTGCCAGCTCCCCTTACCCCGATGAGAGCTCCTACAATGAGCAGTTCTTC.

V is TRBV10-3 and J is TRBJ1-4; D remains ambiguous. There are 13 residues in the CDR3. Trimming left V 0 bases short and J 8 bases short, with 7 bases between. The V gene's germline CDR1 is ENHRY and CDR2 SYGVKD. CDR3 sequence: CAISESEAEKLFF. DNA of the CDR3: TGTGCCATCAGTGAGTCGGAGGCCGAAAAACTGTTTTTT.

In this sample, this clonotype turned up many times. V is TRBV5-4 and J is TRBJ2-2; the match to TRBD2 covers 10 bases. Germline lookup yields CDR1 SGHNT and CDR2 YYREEE (reference sequence). CDR3 length equals 16 residues. With V trimmed by 2 bases and J by 1 base, 2 bases remained unmatched. The CDR3 loop is CASSFSSGGNTGELFF. CDR3 nucleotides: TGTGCCAGCAGCTTCTCTAGCGGGGGGAACACCGGGGAGCTGTTTTTT.

This clonotype was counted ten times or more. The chain joins TRBV11-2 to TRBJ2-1, with a weak D call TRBD1 (6 bases). V was clipped by 4 bases and J by 8 bases, with 27 bases between them. This CDR3 contains 18 residues. Looked up from germline, CDR1 is SGHAT and CDR2 is FQNNGV. The CDR3 loop reads CASSSRSVQGGGVYEQFF. CDR3 bases: TGTGCCAGCAGCTCTAGGTCCGTTCAGGGTGGGGGCGTCTATGAGCAGTTCTTC.

The chain employs TRBV6-1 and TRBJ1-6; D call uncertain. The CDR3 has 15 amino acids. V lost 6 bases to trimming and J lost 2 bases, with 11 bases between them. Germline V CDR1 and CDR2: MNHNS, SASEGT. The CDR3 here is CASRFRRPYNSPLHF. CDR3 DNA sequence: TGTGCCAGCAGATTCCGACGGCCCTATAATTCACCCCTCCACTTT.

The genes are TRBV6-2 or TRBV6-3 and TRBJ2-2, with TRBD1 matching 9 bases. The junction had 3 bases not matched to a gene; V was cut back by 7 bases and J by 3 bases. Germline V gives CDR1 MNHEY, CDR2 SVGEGT. The CDR3 loop spans 14 amino acids. The CDR3 DNA follows: TGTGCCAGCACATGGACAGGGGACACCGGGGAGCTGTTTTTT. As protein: CASTWTGDTGELFF.

This clonotype was seen more than once but under ten times. The gene calls are TRBV29-1 and TRBJ1-1; no clear D. The CDR3 contains 11 residues. V lost 2 bases to trimming and J lost 6 bases, with 7 bases between them. Germline CDR1 reads SQVTM; CDR2 reads ANQGSEA. Here the CDR3 reads CSVEPVAEAFF. The CDR3 nucleotides read TGCAGCGTTGAACCAGTAGCTGAAGCTTTCTTT.

This clonotype showed up just a few times. The chain employs TRBV20-1 and TRBJ2-1, with 9 bases aligning to TRBD2. CDR3 length: 15 residues. Looked up from germline, CDR1 is DFQATT and CDR2 is SNEGSKA (reference sequence). J lost 8 bases, V lost 6 bases, and 14 bases had no gene match. CDR3 sequence: CSAGYGGGAFHEQFF. CDR3 sequence (DNA): TGCAGTGCAGGGTATGGCGGGGGGGCCTTCCATGAGCAGTTCTTC.

The gene calls are TRBV10-3 and TRBJ2-7; no clear D. CDR1 and CDR2 (germline): ENHRY, SYGVKD. The CDR3 length is 14 residues. The V end was cut by 2 bases, the J end by 1 base, with 9 bases between. This CDR3 is CAISEGRLSYEQYF. In DNA form, the CDR3 reads TGTGCCATCAGTGAGGGCAGGCTATCCTACGAGCAGTACTTC.